The 8 T cell receptor delta chains below all came from one sample that was sequenced in a study of Vδ1+ human thymocytes. What these receptors recognize is not known. The template was reverse-transcribed extracted RNA. CDR3 amplicons came from multiplex PCR with pooled V-gene forward and constant-region reverse primers. TCRdb applied CATT to the multiplex PCR reads for clone calling. There are some 23,000 delta-chain clones in the sample; 25% to 35% occur only once, and 1.5% to 2% lies in the top ten. General observations from the study: In the thymus, TRG and TRD repertoires looked highly polyclonal with Gaussian CDR3 lengths.

Material for sequencing was Vdelta1+ gamma-delta thymocytes from the thymus. The subset denotes: FACS-sorted CD3+ TCRalphabeta- TCRVdelta1+ TCRVdelta2- thymocytes. Receptors originate from a boy under two years old who had congenital heart surgery.

The chain links TRDV1 to TRDJ1; 11 bases are a match to TRDD3. The germline gives CDR1 TSWWSYY, CDR2 QGS. The CDR3 contains 21 residues. V gave up 1 base and J gave up 7 bases; unmatched junction bases: 23. This chain's CDR3 is CALGEPGLPTNDWGIERKLIF. DNA of the CDR3: TGTGCTCTTGGGGAACCCGGCCTTCCTACTAACGACTGGGGGATAGAGCGTAAACTCATCTTT.

About this clone itself: This sample also contains other DNA sequences that code for the same CDR3. The V call is TRDV1, the J call TRDJ1, with a weak D call TRDD3 (5 bases). The germline V gene has CDR1 TSWWSYY and CDR2 QGS. V lost 0 bases, J lost 2 bases, and 16 bases lay in between. This CDR3 comprises 17 residues. CDR3 coding DNA: TGTGCTCTTGGGGAACTTGCTGGGTATTGGTGGACCGATAAACTCATCTTT. It specifies CALGELAGYWWTDKLIF.

This clone is termed medium-sized. V usage is TRDV1 and J usage is TRDJ1, with 13 bases matching TRDD3. Germline V gene data show CDR1 as TSWWSYY and CDR2 as QGS. Trimming cost V 1 base and J 5 bases; bases outside gene matches: 13. The CDR3 is 19 residues long. DNA of the CDR3: TGTGCTCTTGGGGAACCTCTCTCTAGTACTGGGGGATACGGAGATAAACTCATCTTT. Encoded protein: CALGEPLSSTGGYGDKLIF.

This clone was detected only a few times. V gene TRDV1 combines with J gene TRDJ1; TRDD3 matches 12 bases. The CDR3 totals 24 residues. Germline-derived CDR1 and CDR2 are TSWWSYY and QGS. The V gene end was trimmed by 1 base and the J gene end by 2 bases; junction bases not matched to a gene: 26. The CDR3 DNA follows: TGTGCTCTTGGGGAACCGGCGGGGAACCATGATCCATACTGGGGGATACTATTGACCGATAAACTCATCTTT. This translates into CALGEPAGNHDPYWGILLTDKLIF.

J is TRDJ1 and V is TRDV1; 12 positions match TRDD3. There are 20 residues in the CDR3. The junction had 20 bases not matched to a gene; V was cut back by 1 base and J by 8 bases. Germline assignment: CDR1 TSWWSYY and CDR2 QGS. CDR3 DNA sequence: TGTGCTCTTGGGGAACCCGTTACTGGGGGATACCCTTCCCGCGGACCGAAACTCATCTTT. Translating it yields CALGEPVTGGYPSRGPKLIF.

This sequence joins TRDV1 and TRDJ1; 11 bases agree with TRDD3. Germline-derived CDR1 and CDR2 are TSWWSYY and QGS. V shed 3 bases and J 3 bases; nucleotides not matched to a gene: 9. The CDR3 sequence is 17 residues long. In nucleotides, the CDR3 is TGTGCTCTTGGGGACCCAACTGGGGGATATTGGGCCGATAAACTCATCTTT. Translation gives CALGDPTGGYWADKLIF.

V gene TRDV1 combines with J gene TRDJ1; D is uncertain. The V gene's germline CDR1 is TSWWSYY and CDR2 QGS. V lost 5 bases and J lost 3, with 16 bases in between. The CDR3 is 15 residues long. CDR3 in DNA: TGTGCTCTTGGGCCGAATCCCTCCACAGCCGATAAACTCATCTTT. It yields the protein CALGPNPSTADKLIF.

V gene TRDV1 combines with J gene TRDJ1, with TRDD3 matching 12 bases. The CDR3 is 24 amino acids. V lost 0 bases to trimming and J lost 0 bases; unmatched junction nucleotides: 23. Germline CDR1 is TSWWSYY and CDR2 is QGS. The CDR3 sequence: CALGELTMLPTEPYWGIHTDKLIF. The CDR3 bases are TGTGCTCTTGGGGAACTTACAATGCTTCCTACTGAACCGTACTGGGGGATACACACCGATAAACTCATCTTT.